This TCR beta chain was sequenced for a study of T cell responses to AZD1222 COVID-19 vaccine. A word on this clone: Its antigen is unidentified.

TCRdb's copy holds only in-frame clones and misses some; the assay was immunoSEQ multiplex PCR. Altogether more than 95,000 clones are present, roughly 90% being singletons, with the ten largest covering under 2%. The germline CDR1 and CDR2 sequences are LGHNA and YSLEER. The CDR3 covers 16 residues. Trimming removed 0 bases from V and 2 bases from J, with 13 bases in between. Study-wide points: Most donors were white British and more were female, and clonal diversity was possibly underestimated. Two doses of AZD1222 preceded a rise in Spike-specific TCR breadth and depth. Every sample of the repertoires postdated the peak T cell response.

The source is an adult in good health. The material was peripheral blood, obtained on day 0 of AZD1222 vaccination. The J gene is TRBJ1-2, the V gene TRBV4-3; D may be TRBD1 (5 bases). CDR3 nucleotides: TGCGCCAGCAGCCAAGATAGGGTCAGGGCAAACTATGGCTACACCTTC. Translating gives CASSQDRVRANYGYTF.